This is a list of T cell receptor beta chains from one sample in a study of technical replicates of blood from several donors. TCRdb's copy holds only in-frame clones and misses some; the assay was immunoSEQ multiplex PCR. Found here are some 90,000 clones, roughly 95% of them singletons; the top ten hold 0.3% to 0.35%. Sequenced material: T cells isolated from PBMCs. Receptor source: a human donor in good health. Each CDR3 is given without its conserved first and last residue.

V: TRBV5-1; J: TRBJ1-4; CDR3: ASSPAGTGGEKLF
V: TRBV5-8; J: TRBJ1-5; CDR3: ASSFRVPNQPQH
V: TRBV10-3; J: TRBJ2-7; CDR3: AIDSGQAYEQY
V: TRBV7-3; J: TRBJ1-2; CDR3: ASSSSGGGNYGYT
V: TRBV5-1; J: TRBJ2-1; CDR3: ASTTHRWLANYNEQF
V: TRBV7-2; J: TRBJ2-7; CDR3: ASSLGGAGEQY
V: TRBV2; J: TRBJ1-2; CDR3: ASSDRSFYGYT
V: TRBV7-4; J: TRBJ1-2; CDR3: ASSLVGAYGYT
V: TRBV9; J: TRBJ2-7; CDR3: ASSPLSGLAYEQY
V: TRBV14; J: TRBJ2-1; CDR3: ASSSGLVGNEQF
V: TRBV9; J: TRBJ2-5; CDR3: ASSVDGVRETQY
V: TRBV7-9; J: TRBJ1-1; CDR3: ASSLGQGAGLGTEAF
V: TRBV6-5; J: TRBJ2-7; CDR3: ASSPTSGRAYEQY
V: TRBV10-3; J: TRBJ1-4; CDR3: AISEGTSNEKLF
V: TRBV19; J: TRBJ2-1; CDR3: ASTRDRTYNEQF
V: TRBV15; J: TRBJ2-7; CDR3: ATRRQGASSYEQY
V: TRBV7-2; J: TRBJ2-7; CDR3: ASSLGASGSYEQY
V: TRBV6-1; J: TRBJ2-7; CDR3: ASSAGAGTGGYEQY
V: TRBV11-3; J: TRBJ2-2; CDR3: ASSLSRGMAGELF
V: TRBV4-3; J: TRBJ2-1; CDR3: ASSQGPPSDIGLARYNEQF
V: TRBV7-2; J: TRBJ2-1; CDR3: ASSFSLAGTEQF
V: TRBV5-1; J: TRBJ2-7; CDR3: ASSLDPGYEQY
V: TRBV7-2; J: TRBJ2-3; CDR3: ASSVGLARVDTQY
V: TRBV27; J: TRBJ1-1; CDR3: ASSLRGNTEAF
V: TRBV9; J: TRBJ2-7; CDR3: ASSQGVEASYEQY
V: TRBV30; J: TRBJ1-1; CDR3: AGRTGGYTEAF
V: TRBV13; J: TRBJ1-3; CDR3: ASTIQFSGNTIY
V: TRBV9; J: TRBJ2-2; CDR3: ASSVNRATGELF
V: TRBV5-1; J: TRBJ2-3; CDR3: ASSFKGSTDTQY
V: TRBV6-6; J: TRBJ2-7; CDR3: ASSYRGGPQYEQY
V: TRBV29-1; J: TRBJ1-3; CDR3: SVFRTVKDFSGNTIY
V: TRBV4-3; J: TRBJ2-1; CDR3: ASSQEYRVYNEQF
V: TRBV30; J: TRBJ2-4; CDR3: AWKQGAGLIAKNIQY
V: TRBV4-1; J: TRBJ2-5; CDR3: ASSLRQLQETQY
V: TRBV7-9; J: TRBJ1-4; CDR3: ASSFSVPNEKLF
V: TRBV6-6; J: TRBJ1-2; CDR3: ASRPGTLYGYT
V: TRBV7-8; J: TRBJ2-7; CDR3: ASIPGTGYEQY
V: TRBV9; J: TRBJ2-2; CDR3: ASSDRNREDKNTGELF
V: TRBV9; J: TRBJ1-2; CDR3: ASSTQGGGGGYT
V: TRBV7-2; J: TRBJ2-6; CDR3: ASSFLAGGVGANVLT
V: TRBV6-1; J: TRBJ1-2; CDR3: ASSERREPYGYT
V: TRBV10-3; J: TRBJ2-1; CDR3: AISAGLARSYNEQF
V: TRBV6-6; J: TRBJ2-2; CDR3: ASCPIGLTGELF
V: TRBV7-9; J: TRBJ2-3; CDR3: ASSAAISDTQY
V: TRBV5-8; J: TRBJ1-1; CDR3: ASSLGSGSTEAF
V: TRBV2; J: TRBJ2-1; CDR3: ASSAGGGEQF
V: TRBV5-1; J: TRBJ2-7; CDR3: ASSLVMAGTSYEQY
V: TRBV27; J: TRBJ2-3; CDR3: ASSLFSPLGGPGWTDTQY